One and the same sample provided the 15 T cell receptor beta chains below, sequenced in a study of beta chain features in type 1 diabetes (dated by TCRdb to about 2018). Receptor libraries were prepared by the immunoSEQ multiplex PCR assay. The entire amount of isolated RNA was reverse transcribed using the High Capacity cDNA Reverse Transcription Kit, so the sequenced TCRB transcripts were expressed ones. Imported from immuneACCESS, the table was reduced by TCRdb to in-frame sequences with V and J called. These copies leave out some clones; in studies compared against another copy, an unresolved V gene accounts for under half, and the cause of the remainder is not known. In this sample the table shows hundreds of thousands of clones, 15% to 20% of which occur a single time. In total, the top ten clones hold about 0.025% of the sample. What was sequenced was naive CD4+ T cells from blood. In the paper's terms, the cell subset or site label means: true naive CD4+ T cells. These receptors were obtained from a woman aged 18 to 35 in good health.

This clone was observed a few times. The CDR3 reads CASSLGGLAGVDEQFF. Written as DNA, the CDR3 is TGTGCCAGCAGCCTGGGGGGACTAGCGGGAGTCGATGAGCAGTTCTTC. V gene TRBV5-4 combines with J gene TRBJ2-1; TRBD2 agrees at 14 bases. CDR3 length: 16 amino acids. Looked up from germline, CDR1 is SGHNT and CDR2 is YYREEE (reference sequence). The V gene end was trimmed by 4 bases and the J gene end by 8 bases; junction bases not matched to a gene: 8.

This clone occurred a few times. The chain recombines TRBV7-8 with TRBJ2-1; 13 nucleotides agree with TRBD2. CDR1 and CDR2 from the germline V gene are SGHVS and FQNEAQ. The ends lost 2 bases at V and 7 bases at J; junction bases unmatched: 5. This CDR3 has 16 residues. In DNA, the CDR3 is TGTGCCAGCAGCTTAAGAGGACTAGCGGGAGTTAATGAGCAGTTCTTC. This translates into CASSLRGLAGVNEQFF. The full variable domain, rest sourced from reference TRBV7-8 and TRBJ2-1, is GAGVSQSPRYKVAKRGQDVALRCDPISGHVSLFWYQQALGQGPEFLTYFQNEAQLDKSGLPSDRFFAERPEGSVSTLKIQRTQQEDSAVYLCASSLRGLAGVNEQFFGPGTRLTVL.

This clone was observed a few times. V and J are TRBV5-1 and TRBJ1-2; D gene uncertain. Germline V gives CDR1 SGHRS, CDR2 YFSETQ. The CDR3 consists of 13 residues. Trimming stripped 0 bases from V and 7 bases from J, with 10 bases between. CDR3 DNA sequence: TGCGCCAGCAGCTTGGCGGTCCCTGCTGGCTACACCTTC. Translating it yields CASSLAVPAGYTF. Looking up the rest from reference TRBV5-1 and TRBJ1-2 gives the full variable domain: KAGVTQTPRYLIKTRGQQVTLSCSPISGHRSVSWYQQTPGQGLQFLFEYFSETQRNKGNFPGRFSGRQFSNSRSEMNVSTLELGDSALYLCASSLAVPAGYTFGSGTRLTVV.

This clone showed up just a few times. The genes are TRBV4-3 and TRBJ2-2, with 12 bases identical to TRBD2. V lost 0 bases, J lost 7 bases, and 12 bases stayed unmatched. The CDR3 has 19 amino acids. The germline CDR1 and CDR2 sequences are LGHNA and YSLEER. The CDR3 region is CASSQDPPLAGGPGGELFF. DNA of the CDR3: TGCGCCAGCAGCCAAGATCCCCCTCTAGCGGGAGGGCCCGGCGGGGAGCTGTTTTTT.

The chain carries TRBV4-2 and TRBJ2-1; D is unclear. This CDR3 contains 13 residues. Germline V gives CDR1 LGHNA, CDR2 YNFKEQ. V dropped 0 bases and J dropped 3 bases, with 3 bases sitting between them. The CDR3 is CASSQEYYNEQFF. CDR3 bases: TGTGCCAGCAGCCAAGAGTACTACAATGAGCAGTTCTTC.

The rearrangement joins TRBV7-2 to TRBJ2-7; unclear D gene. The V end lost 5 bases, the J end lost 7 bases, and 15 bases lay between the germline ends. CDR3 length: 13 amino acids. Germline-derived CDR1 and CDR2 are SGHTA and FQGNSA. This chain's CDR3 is CASSIKAMGEQYF. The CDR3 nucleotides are TGTGCCAGCAGCATAAAAGCTATGGGGGAGCAGTACTTC.

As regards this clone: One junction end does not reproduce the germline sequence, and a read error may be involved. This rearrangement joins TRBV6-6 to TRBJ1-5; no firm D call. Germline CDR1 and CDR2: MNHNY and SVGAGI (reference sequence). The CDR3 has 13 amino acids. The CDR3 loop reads CASSYETYHPQHF. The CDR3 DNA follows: TGTGCCAGCAGTTACGAGACTTATCACCCCCAGCATTTT.

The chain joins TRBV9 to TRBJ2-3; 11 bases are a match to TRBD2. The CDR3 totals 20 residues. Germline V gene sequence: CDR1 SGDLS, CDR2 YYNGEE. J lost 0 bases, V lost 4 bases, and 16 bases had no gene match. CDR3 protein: CASSLARLAGGRGSTDTQYF. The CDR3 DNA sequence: TGTGCCAGCAGCCTAGCCCGGCTAGCGGGAGGCAGGGGGAGCACAGATACGCAGTATTTT.

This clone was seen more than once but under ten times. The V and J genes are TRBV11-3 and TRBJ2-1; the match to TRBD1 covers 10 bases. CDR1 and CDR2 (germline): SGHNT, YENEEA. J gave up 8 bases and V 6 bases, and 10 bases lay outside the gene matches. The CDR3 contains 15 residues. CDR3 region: CASSFTGTGVDEQFF. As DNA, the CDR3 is TGTGCCAGCAGTTTCACCGGGACAGGGGTTGATGAGCAGTTCTTC.

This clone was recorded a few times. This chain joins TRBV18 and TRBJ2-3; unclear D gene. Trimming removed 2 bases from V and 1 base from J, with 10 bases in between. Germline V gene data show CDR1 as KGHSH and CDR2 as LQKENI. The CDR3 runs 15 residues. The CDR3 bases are TGTGCCAGCTCACCAGTGCGTCCTGGCACAGATACGCAGTATTTT. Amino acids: CASSPVRPGTDTQYF.

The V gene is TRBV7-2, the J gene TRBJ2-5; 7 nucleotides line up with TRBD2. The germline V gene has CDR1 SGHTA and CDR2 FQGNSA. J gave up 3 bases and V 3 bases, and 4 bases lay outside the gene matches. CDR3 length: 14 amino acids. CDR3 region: CASSFGGSEETQYF. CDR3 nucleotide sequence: TGTGCCAGCAGCTTTGGCGGGAGCGAAGAGACCCAGTACTTC.

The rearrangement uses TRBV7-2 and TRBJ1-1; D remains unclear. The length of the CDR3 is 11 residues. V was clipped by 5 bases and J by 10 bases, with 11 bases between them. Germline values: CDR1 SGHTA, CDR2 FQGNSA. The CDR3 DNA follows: TGTGCCAGCAGCCCGACACGGCGAGCTTTCTTT. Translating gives CASSPTRRAFF.

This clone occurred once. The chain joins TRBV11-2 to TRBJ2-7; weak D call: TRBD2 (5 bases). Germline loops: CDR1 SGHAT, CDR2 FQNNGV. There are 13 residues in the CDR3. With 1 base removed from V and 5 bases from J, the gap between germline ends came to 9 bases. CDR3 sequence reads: CASSLARRNEQYF. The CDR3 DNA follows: TGTGCCAGCAGCTTAGCACGGAGGAACGAGCAGTACTTC.

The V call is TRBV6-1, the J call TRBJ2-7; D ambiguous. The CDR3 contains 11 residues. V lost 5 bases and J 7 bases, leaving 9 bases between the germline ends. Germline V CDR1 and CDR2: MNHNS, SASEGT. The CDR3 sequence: CASSYLREQYF. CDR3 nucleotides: TGTGCCAGCAGTTACCTTAGGGAGCAGTACTTC.

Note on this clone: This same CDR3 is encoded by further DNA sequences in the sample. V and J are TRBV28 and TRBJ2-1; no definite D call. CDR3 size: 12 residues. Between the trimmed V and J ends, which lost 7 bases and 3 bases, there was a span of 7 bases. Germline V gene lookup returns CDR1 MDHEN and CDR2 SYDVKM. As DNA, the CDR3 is TGTGCCAGCACCCCGGGCTACAATGAGCAGTTCTTC. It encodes CASTPGYNEQFF.